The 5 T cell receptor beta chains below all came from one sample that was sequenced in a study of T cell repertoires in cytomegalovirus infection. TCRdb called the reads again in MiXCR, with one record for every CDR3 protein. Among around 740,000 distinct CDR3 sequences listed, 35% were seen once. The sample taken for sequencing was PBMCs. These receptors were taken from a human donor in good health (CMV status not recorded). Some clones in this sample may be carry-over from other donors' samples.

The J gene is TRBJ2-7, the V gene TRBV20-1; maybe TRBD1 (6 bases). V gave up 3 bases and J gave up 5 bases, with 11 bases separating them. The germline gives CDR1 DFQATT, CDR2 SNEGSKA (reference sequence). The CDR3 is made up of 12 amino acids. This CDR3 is CSASSGAHEQYF. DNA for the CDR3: TGCAGTGCTAGCTCAGGGGCCCACGAGCAGTACTTC.

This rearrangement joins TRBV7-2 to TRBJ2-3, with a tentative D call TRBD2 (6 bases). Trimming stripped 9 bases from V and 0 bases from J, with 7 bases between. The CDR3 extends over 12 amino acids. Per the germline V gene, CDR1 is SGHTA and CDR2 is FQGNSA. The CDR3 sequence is CARSGSTDTQYF. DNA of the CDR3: TGTGCCAGGAGCGGGAGCACAGATACGCAGTATTTT. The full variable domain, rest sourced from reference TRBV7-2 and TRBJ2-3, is GAGVSQSPSNKVTEKGKDVELRCDPISGHTALYWYRQSLGQGLEFLIYFQGNSAPDKSGLPSDRFSAERTGGSVSTLTIQRTQQEDSAVYLCARSGSTDTQYFGPGTRLTVL.

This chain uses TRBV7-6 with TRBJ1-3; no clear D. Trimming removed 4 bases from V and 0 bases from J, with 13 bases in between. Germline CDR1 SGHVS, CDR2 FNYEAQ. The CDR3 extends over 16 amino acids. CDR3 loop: CASSWADSFSGNTIYF. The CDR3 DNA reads TGTGCCAGCAGCTGGGCCGACTCTTTCTCTGGAAACACCATATATTTT.

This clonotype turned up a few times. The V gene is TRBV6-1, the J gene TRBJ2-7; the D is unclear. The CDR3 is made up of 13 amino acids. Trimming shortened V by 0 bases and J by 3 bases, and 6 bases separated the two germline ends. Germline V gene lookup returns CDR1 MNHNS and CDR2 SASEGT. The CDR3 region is CASSEAPDYEQYF. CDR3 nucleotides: TGTGCCAGCAGTGAAGCCCCTGACTACGAGCAGTACTTC.

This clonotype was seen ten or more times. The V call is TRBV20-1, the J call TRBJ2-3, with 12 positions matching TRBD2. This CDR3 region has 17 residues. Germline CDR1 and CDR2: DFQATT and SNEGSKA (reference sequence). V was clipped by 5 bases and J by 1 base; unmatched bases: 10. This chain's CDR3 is CSAVKRTSGERTDTQYF. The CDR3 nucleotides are TGCAGTGCTGTGAAGCGGACTAGCGGGGAACGCACAGATACGCAGTATTTT.